The T cell receptor beta chain under discussion was sequenced for a study of blood T cell repertoires in COVID-19. About the research overall: There were acute and convalescent COVID-19 samples, and they came from the United States, Italy and Spain. PBMCs, B-cell-depleted T cells, or T cells were the source of the cDNA or gDNA that made up the material.

Original methodology: Amplification of reference gene primers was used by the study to estimate nucleated cell counts. Generated by immunoSEQ multiplex PCR, the TCRdb table keeps only in-frame clones and is missing some. V and J calls and clone size are as listed in that table; D and trimming were resolved from the DNA. The sample gives about 73,000 clones, about 84% of which show up once; 1.8% is in the top ten. Germline CDR1 and CDR2: LNHDA and SQIVND (reference sequence). The ends were cut back, 3 bases at V and 1 base at J, with 5 bases in the middle. The CDR3 is 13 residues long. This TCR was sampled from a woman aged 60-75 years with acute or convalescent COVID-19. The V call is TRBV19, the J call TRBJ2-3, with D unresolved. The sequencing input was peripheral blood. The CDR3, as DNA: TGTGCCAGTAGTATCCAGGGCACAGATACGCAGTATTTT. This encodes CASSIQGTDTQYF.